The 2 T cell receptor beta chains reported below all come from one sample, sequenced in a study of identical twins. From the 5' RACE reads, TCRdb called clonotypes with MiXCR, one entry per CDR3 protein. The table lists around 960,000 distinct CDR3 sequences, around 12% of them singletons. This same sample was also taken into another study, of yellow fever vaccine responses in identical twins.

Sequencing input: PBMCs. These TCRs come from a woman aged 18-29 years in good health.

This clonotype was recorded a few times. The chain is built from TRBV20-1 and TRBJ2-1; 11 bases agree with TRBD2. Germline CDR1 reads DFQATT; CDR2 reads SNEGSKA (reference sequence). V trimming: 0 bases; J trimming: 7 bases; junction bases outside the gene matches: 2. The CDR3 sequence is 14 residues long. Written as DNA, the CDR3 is TGCAGTGCTAGAGACTCTAGCGGGAGGAATGAGCAGTTCTTC. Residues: CSARDSSGRNEQFF.

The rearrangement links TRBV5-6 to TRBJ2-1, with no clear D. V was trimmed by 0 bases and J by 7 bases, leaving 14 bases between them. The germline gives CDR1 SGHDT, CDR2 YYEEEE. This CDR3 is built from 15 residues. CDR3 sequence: CASSLGFGPENEQFF. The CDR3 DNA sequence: TGTGCCAGCAGCTTGGGGTTCGGACCTGAGAATGAGCAGTTCTTC.